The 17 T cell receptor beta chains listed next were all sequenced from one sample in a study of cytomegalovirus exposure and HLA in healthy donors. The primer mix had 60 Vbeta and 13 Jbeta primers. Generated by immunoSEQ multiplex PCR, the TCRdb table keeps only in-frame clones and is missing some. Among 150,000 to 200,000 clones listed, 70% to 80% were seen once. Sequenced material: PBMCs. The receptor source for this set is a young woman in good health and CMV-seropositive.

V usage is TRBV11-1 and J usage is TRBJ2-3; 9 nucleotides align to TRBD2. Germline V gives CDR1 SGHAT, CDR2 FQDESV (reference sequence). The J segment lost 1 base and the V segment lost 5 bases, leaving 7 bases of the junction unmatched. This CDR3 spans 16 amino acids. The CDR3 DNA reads TGTGCCAGCAGCCTACCTTGGACTAGCGGCACAGATACGCAGTATTTT. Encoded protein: CASSLPWTSGTDTQYF.

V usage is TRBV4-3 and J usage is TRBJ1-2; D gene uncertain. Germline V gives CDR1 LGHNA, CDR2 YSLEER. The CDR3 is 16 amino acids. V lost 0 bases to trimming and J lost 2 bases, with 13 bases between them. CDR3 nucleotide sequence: TGCGCCAGCAGCCAAGATATCGTGGAGGGAAACTATGGCTACACCTTC. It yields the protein CASSQDIVEGNYGYTF.

The CDR3 DNA sequence: TGTGCCAGCAGTGAGACTAGCGGGAGTTCTATTTACAATGAGCAGTTCTTC. This sequence encodes CASSETSGSSIYNEQFF. This chain links TRBV2 with TRBJ2-1; TRBD2 matches 12 bases. CDR3 length: 17 amino acids. CDR1 is SNHLY and CDR2 is FYNNEI in the germline V gene. V trimming: 3 bases; J trimming: 4 bases; junction bases outside the gene matches: 7. Full variable domain (rest looked up from reference TRBV2 and TRBJ2-1): EPEVTQTPSHQVTQMGQEVILRCVPISNHLYFYWYRQILGQKVEFLVSFYNNEISEKSEIFDDQFSVERPDGSNFTLKIRSTKLEDSAMYFCASSETSGSSIYNEQFFGPGTRLTVL.

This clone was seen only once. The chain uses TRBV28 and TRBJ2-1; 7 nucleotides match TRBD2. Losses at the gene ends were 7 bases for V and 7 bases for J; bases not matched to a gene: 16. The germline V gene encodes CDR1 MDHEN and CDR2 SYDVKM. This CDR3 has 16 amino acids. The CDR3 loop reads CASKLTGTTTPNEQFF. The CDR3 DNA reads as TGTGCCAGCAAATTAACCGGGACTACCACTCCGAATGAGCAGTTCTTC. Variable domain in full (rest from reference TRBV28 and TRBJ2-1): DVKVTQSSRYLVKRTGEKVFLECVQDMDHENMFWYRQDPGLGLRLIYFSYDVKMKEKGDIPEGYSVSREKKERFSLILESASTNQTSMYLCASKLTGTTTPNEQFFGPGTRLTVL.

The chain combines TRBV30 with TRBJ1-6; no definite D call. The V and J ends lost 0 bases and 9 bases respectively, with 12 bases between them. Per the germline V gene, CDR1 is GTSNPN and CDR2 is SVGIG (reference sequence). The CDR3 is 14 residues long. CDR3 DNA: TGTGCCTGGAGTGTCGTCGGGGTGGGTTCACCCCTCCACTTT. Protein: CAWSVVGVGSPLHF.

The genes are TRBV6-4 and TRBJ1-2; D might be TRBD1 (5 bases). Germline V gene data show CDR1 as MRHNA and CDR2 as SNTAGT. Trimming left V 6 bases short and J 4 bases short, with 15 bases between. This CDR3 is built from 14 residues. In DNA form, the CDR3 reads TGTGCCAGCAGCCCAGGGTCCCTTGGCTATGGCTACACCTTC. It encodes CASSPGSLGYGYTF.

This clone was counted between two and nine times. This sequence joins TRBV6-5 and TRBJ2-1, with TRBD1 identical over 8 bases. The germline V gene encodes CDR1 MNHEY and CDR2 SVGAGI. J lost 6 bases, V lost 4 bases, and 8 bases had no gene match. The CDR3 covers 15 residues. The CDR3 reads CASSSPGQVTNEQFF. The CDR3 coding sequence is TGTGCCAGCAGTTCACCGGGACAGGTGACCAATGAGCAGTTCTTC.

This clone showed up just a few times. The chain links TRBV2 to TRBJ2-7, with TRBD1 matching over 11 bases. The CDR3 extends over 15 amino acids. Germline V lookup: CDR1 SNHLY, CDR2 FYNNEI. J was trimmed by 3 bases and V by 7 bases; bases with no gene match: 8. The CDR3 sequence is CASNLSGTGGYEQYF. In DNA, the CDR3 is TGTGCCAGCAACTTATCCGGGACAGGGGGCTACGAGCAGTACTTC.

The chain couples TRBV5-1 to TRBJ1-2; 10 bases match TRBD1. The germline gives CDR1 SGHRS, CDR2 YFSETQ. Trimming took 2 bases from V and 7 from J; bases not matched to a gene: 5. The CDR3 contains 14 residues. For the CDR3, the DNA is TGCGCCAGCAGCTTACAGACAGGGGGCCGTGGCTACACCTTC. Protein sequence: CASSLQTGGRGYTF.

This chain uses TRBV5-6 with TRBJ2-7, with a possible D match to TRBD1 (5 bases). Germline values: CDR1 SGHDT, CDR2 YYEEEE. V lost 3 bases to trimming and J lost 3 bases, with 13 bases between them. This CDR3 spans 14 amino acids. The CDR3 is CASSSPQGLYEQYF. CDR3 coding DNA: TGTGCCAGCAGCTCCCCCCAGGGTCTCTACGAGCAGTACTTC.

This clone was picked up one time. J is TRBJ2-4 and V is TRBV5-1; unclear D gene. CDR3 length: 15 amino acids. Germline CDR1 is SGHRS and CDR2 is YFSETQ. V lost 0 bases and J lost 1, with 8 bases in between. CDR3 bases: TGCGCCAGCAGCTTGGGGGCTGAGGCCAAAAACATTCAGTACTTC. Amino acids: CASSLGAEAKNIQYF.

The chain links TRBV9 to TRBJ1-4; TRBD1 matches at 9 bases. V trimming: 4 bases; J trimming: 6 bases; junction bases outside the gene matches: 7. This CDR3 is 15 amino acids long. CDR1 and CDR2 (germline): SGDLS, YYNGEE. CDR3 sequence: CASSPGQGIYEKLFF. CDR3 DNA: TGTGCCAGCAGCCCTGGACAGGGGATTTATGAAAAACTGTTTTTT. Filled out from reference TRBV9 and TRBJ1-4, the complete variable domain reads DSGVTQTPKHLITATGQRVTLRCSPRSGDLSVYWYQQSLDQGLQFLIQYYNGEERAKGNILERFSAQQFPDLHSELNLSSLELGDSALYFCASSPGQGIYEKLFFGSGTQLSVL.

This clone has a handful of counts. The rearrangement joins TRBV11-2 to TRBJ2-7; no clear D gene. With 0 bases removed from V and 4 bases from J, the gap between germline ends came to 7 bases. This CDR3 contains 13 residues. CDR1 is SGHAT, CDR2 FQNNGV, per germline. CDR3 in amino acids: CASSLDSQYEQYF. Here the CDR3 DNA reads TGTGCCAGCAGCTTAGATTCGCAGTACGAGCAGTACTTC.

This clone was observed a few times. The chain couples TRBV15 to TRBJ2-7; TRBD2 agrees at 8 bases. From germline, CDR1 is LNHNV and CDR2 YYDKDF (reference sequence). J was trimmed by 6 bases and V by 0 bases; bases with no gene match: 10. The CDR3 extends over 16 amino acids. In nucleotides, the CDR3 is TGTGCCACCAGCAGAGATGGGATTAGCGGGATCCCCGAGCAGTACTTC. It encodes CATSRDGISGIPEQYF. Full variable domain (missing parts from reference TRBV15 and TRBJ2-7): DAMVIQNPRYQVTQFGKPVTLSCSQTLNHNVMYWYQQKSSQAPKLLFHYYDKDFNNEADTPDNFQSRRPNTSFCFLDIRSPGLGDTAMYLCATSRDGISGIPEQYFGPGTRLTVT.

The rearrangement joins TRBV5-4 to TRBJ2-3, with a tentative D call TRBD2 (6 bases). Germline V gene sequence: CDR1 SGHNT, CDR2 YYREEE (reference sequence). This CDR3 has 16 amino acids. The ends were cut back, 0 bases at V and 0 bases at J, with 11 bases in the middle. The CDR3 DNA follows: TGTGCCAGCAGCTTGGGGGGGGAGGTTAGCACAGATACGCAGTATTTT. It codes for CASSLGGEVSTDTQYF.

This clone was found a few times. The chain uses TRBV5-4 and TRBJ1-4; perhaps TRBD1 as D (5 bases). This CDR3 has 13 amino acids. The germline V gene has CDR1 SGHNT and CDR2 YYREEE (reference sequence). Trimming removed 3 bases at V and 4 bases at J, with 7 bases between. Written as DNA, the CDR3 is TGTGCCAGCAGCTCGACAGTTAATGAAAAACTGTTTTTT. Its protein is CASSSTVNEKLFF.

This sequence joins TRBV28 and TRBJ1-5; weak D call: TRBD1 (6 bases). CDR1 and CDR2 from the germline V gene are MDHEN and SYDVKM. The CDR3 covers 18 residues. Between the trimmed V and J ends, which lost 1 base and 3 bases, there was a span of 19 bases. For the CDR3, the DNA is TGTGCCAGCAGTTTATCTGTGTTCGATACAGGGAACAATCAGCCCCAGCATTTT. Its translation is CASSLSVFDTGNNQPQHF.